This TCR beta chain was found in a study of blood T cell repertoires in COVID-19. Study-level information: Samples came from the United States, Italy and Spain, spanning acute and convalescent COVID-19.

The CDR3 covers 13 residues. CDR1 is KGHSH and CDR2 is LQKENI in the germline V gene. V lost 2 bases and J 3 bases, leaving 8 bases between the germline ends. Produced via immunoSEQ multiplex PCR; TCRdb's table is partial and in-frame only. The sample lists about 320,000 clones; around nine tenths were seen once. V usage is TRBV18 and J usage is TRBJ2-7; D may be TRBD2 (5 bases). What was sequenced was PBMCs or T cells enriched from blood (not recorded which). The clonotype originates from a woman aged 25-40 years who had been exposed to COVID-19. The CDR3 DNA sequence: TGTGCCAGCTCACCAGTACGGGGCTACGAGCAGTACTTC. This encodes CASSPVRGYEQYF.